The clone carrying this T cell receptor beta chain was observed at least ten times. Its antigen is undetermined. The CDR3 totals 15 residues. V was shortened by 2 bases and J by 2 bases, with 15 bases between the two germline ends. CDR1 and CDR2 from the germline V gene are DFQATT and SNEGSKA (reference sequence). TCR beta CDR3 regions were amplified from RNA. RT-PCR in the first round (using the HTBI primer set) targeted the TCR CDR3. A single record per CDR3 protein comes from TCRdb applying MiXCR to the multiplex PCR reads. The sample holds 640,000 or so distinct CDR3 sequences, roughly 14% seen once. These data originate in a study of T cells in Graves' hyperthyroidism and ophthalmopathy. The study, taken as a whole, reports: Most clonotypes expanded in the thyroid (above 0.001) were also present in blood.

Out of roughly 10 ml of fresh peripheral blood came the PBMCs. The source is a woman aged 40 to 50 with Graves' ophthalmopathy. The specimen sequenced was blood. This chain joins TRBV20-1 and TRBJ2-5; possibly TRBD2 for D (6 bases). CDR3 loop: CSARSPRGGQETQYF. The CDR3 region has the DNA TGCAGTGCTAGATCGCCAAGGGGAGGACAAGAGACCCAGTACTTC.